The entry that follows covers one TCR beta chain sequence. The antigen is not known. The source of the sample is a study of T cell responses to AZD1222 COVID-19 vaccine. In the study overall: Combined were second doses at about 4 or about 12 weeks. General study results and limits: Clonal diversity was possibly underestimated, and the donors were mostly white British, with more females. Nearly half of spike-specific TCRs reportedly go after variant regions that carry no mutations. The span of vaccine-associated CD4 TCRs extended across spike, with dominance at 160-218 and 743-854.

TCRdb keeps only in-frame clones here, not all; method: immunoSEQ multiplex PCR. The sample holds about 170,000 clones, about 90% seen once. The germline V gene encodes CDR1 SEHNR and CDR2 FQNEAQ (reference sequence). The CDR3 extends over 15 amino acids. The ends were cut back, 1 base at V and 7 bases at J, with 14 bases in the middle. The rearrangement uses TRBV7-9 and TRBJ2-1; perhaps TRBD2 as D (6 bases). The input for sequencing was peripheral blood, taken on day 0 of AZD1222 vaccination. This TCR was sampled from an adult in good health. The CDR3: CASSLVGSPENEQFF. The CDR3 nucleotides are TGTGCCAGCAGCTTAGTCGGGAGCCCCGAGAATGAGCAGTTCTTC.